One T cell receptor beta chain is described in this entry. Generated by immunoSEQ multiplex PCR, the TCRdb table keeps only in-frame clones and is missing some. The sample records 60,000 to 90,000 clones, 94% being singletons. This specimen belongs to a study of cytomegalovirus exposure and HLA in healthy donors. Overall study: The roughly 700 first-cohort repertoires shared a platform with the approximately 110 validation repertoires, as reported in a later analysis.

V dropped 4 bases and J dropped 6 bases, with 12 bases sitting between them. The CDR3 spans 13 residues. The germline gives CDR1 SGDLS, CDR2 YYNGEE. The source is a woman under 30 in good health and CMV-seronegative. Sequences were obtained from PBMCs. The J gene is TRBJ2-3, the V gene TRBV9; the D is unclear. CDR3 nucleotides: TGTGCCAGCAGCCCCCTCTTCAGGGATACGCAGTATTTT. This translates into CASSPLFRDTQYF.